The clone carrying this TCR beta chain appeared a single time. Trimming removed 4 bases from V and 6 bases from J, with 13 bases in between. CDR1 is LGHNA and CDR2 is YSLEER in the germline V gene. The CDR3 is made up of 14 amino acids. TCRdb's table, derived via immunoSEQ multiplex PCR, lists solely in-frame clones and lacks some. The sample lists around 530,000 clones; 70% to 80% were seen once. This sample stems from a study of shared clonotypes between healthy human individuals. Looking at the study overall: The study enrolled a couple of women and a few men aged 18 to 49.

Material: PBMCs. This receptor was taken from a woman between 40 and 55 years old in good health. Some clones in this sample may be carry-over from other donors' samples. The rearrangement links TRBV4-3 to TRBJ2-1; D may be TRBD2 (5 bases). Here the CDR3 reads CASSLRPEGNEQFF. In nucleotides, the CDR3 is TGCGCCAGCAGCCTAAGACCTGAGGGCAATGAGCAGTTCTTC.